This T cell receptor beta chain was identified in a study of shared clonotypes between healthy human individuals. Regarding the study as a whole: Rarefaction revealed incomplete sorted-subset sequencing despite large depth. Naive subsets tended to show greater estimated richness than memory subsets.

Worth noting for this clone: The target antigen is unknown. Other DNA sequences in the sample encode the same CDR3.

Original data processing: ImmunoSEQ only sent back junction sequences with no quality scores, so filtering was done differently. Using immunoSEQ multiplex PCR, the repertoire was profiled, and TCRdb retains in-frame clones only, with some absent. V and J calls and clone size follow that table, whereas D and trimming were derived from the DNA. This table has around 2.3 million clones, 90% to 96% appearing once. Healthy adults negative for HIV, lacking recent acute infections or vaccinations, served as donors. Between the trimmed V and J ends, which lost 4 bases and 0 bases, there was a span of 10 bases. CDR1 and CDR2 from the germline V gene are SGHRS and YFSETQ. The CDR3 loop spans 15 amino acids.

Specimen: naive CD4+ T cells sorted from blood. Subset: CD45RA+ positively selected. The rearrangement joins TRBV5-1 to TRBJ1-4, with a possible D match to TRBD1 (5 bases). This clonotype was obtained from a man aged 18 to 30 in good health. The CDR3 protein is CASSLDRATNEKLFF. Here the CDR3 DNA reads TGCGCCAGCAGCCTCGACAGAGCAACTAATGAAAAACTGTTTTTT.